This entry lists 5 T cell receptor beta chains sequenced from one sample in a study of T cells in Graves' hyperthyroidism and ophthalmopathy. Using RNA transcripts as the source, TCR beta CDR3 regions were amplified. Carried out on the TCR CDR3, a first-round RT-PCR used the HTBI primer set. TCRdb fed the multiplex PCR reads into MiXCR, producing one record per CDR3 protein. The table includes approximately 740,000 distinct CDR3 sequences, 14% detected once. The source material was blood. Source of these receptors: a woman under 30 with Graves' hyperthyroidism.

This clonotype appeared many times. The rearrangement links TRBV2 to TRBJ2-7; D ambiguous. Germline V lookup: CDR1 SNHLY, CDR2 FYNNEI. This CDR3 is 15 amino acids long. Trimming took 4 bases from V and 7 from J, leaving 20 bases between them. The CDR3 is CASSVEGRPTTEQYF. CDR3 nucleotides: TGTGCCAGCAGTGTTGAAGGCAGGCCCACTACGGAGCAGTACTTC.

Ten or more counts support this clonotype. V and J are TRBV20-1 and TRBJ2-2; D remains ambiguous. The germline V gene encodes CDR1 DFQATT and CDR2 SNEGSKA (reference sequence). Trimming took off 3 bases at V and 5 bases at J, with 10 bases between the two ends. The CDR3 runs 13 residues. CDR3 sequence: CSARAWRTGELFF. CDR3 DNA sequence: TGCAGTGCTAGGGCGTGGCGAACCGGGGAGCTGTTTTTT.

The chain combines TRBV5-6 with TRBJ2-1; D not certain. CDR1 is SGHDT and CDR2 is YYEEEE in the germline V gene. This CDR3 has 16 amino acids. Trimming removed 0 bases at V and 0 bases at J, with 10 bases between. CDR3: CASSLGQLSSYNEQFF. The DNA for the CDR3 is TGTGCCAGCAGCTTGGGGCAGCTGAGCTCCTACAATGAGCAGTTCTTC.

This clonotype was recorded a few times. The junction does not match germline at one end; this may be a read error. The chain joins TRBV6-2 or TRBV6-3 to TRBJ2-2; 11 bases fit TRBD2. Germline values: CDR1 MNHEY, CDR2 SVGEGT. The CDR3 totals 17 residues. The CDR3 bases are TGCGCCAGCAGTTACCGGTCTCAACTAGCGGGAGCCGGGGAGCTGTTTTTT. It yields the protein CASSYRSQLAGAGELFF.

This clonotype was seen many times. The chain employs TRBV12-3 or TRBV12-4 and TRBJ2-1; the match to TRBD2 covers 14 bases. The CDR3 extends over 17 amino acids. The V and J ends lost 1 base and 9 bases, in that order; junction bases with no gene match: 8. For the CDR3, the DNA is TGTGCCAGCAGTTTAGGATTGACTAGCGGGAGGGCCAGTGAGCAGTTCTTC. Protein product: CASSLGLTSGRASEQFF.